The rows below give T cell receptor beta chains drawn from one sample of a study of control samples from healthy donors and cancer patients. The data were produced by immunoSEQ multiplex PCR, yet TCRdb's version contains in-frame clones alone and is incomplete. The sample contains approximately 79,000 clones, about 91% of which appear only once. Source material: blood. All receptors come from a man aged 50 to 59 in good health. Each CDR3 is given with its conserved first and last residue. The D gene is left open where the match is weak. The size entry is marked missing in some rows and otherwise reads once, few, many or a size class.

D gene	V gene	clone size	J gene	CDR3 DNA	CDR3 protein
NA	TRBV6-1	NA	TRBJ1-3	TGTGCCAGCAGTGAAGCGCTGAGGGGTCCCTCTGGAAACACCATATATTTT	CASSEALRGPSGNTIYF
NA	TRBV5-4	once	TRBJ1-2	TGTGCCAGCAGTATCGCAGGGCGAGATGACGGCTACACCTTC	CASSIAGRDDGYTF
TRBD1	TRBV6-4	NA	TRBJ1-4	TGTGCCAGCGCACCCGGGACAGACAATGAAAAACTGTTTTTT	CASAPGTDNEKLFF
NA	TRBV12-3/TRBV12-4	NA	TRBJ2-3	TGTGCCAGCAGACCTCCCGTCACAGATACGCAGTATTTT	CASRPPVTDTQYF
TRBD1	TRBV9	NA	TRBJ1-4	TGTGCCAGCAGCAAGGAGGGGACAGGGGTCGAAAAACTGTTTTTT	CASSKEGTGVEKLFF
NA	TRBV6-2/TRBV6-3	NA	TRBJ1-2	TGTGCCAGCAGTCCAGGGATCTATGGCTACACCTTC	CASSPGIYGYTF
NA	TRBV11-3	once	TRBJ1-1	TGTGCCAGCAGCTTAGGTTCTGCGGTGGATGACCCTTTCTTT	CASSLGSAVDDPFF
NA	TRBV23-1	NA	TRBJ2-2	TGCGCCAGCGGCGAATGGGGGGCGGCCGGGGAGCTGTTTTTT	CASGEWGAAGELFF
NA	TRBV27	NA	TRBJ1-6	TGTGCCAGCAGTTTGGATCGTAGCTCCTATAATTCACCCCTCCACTTT	CASSLDRSSYNSPLHF
NA	TRBV7-3	NA	TRBJ2-2	TGTGCCAGCAGCCCCGGACAGTCGAACACCGGGGAGCTGTTTTTT	CASSPGQSNTGELFF
NA	TRBV10-1	few	TRBJ1-5	TGCGCCAGCAGTGTGGCCCGGGAGCCCCAGCATTTT	CASSVAREPQHF
NA	TRBV29-1	NA	TRBJ2-7	TGCAGCGTTGAGTCGGGGGGCAGGGAGCAGTACTTC	CSVESGGREQYF
NA	TRBV7-9	NA	TRBJ1-2	TGTGCCAGCAGCCCCAACCGGGGATTCTATGGCTACACCTTC	CASSPNRGFYGYTF
NA	TRBV7-9	NA	TRBJ1-2	TGTGCCAGCAGCCGGGGACCAAGTTTC	CASSRGPSF
NA	TRBV7-2	NA	TRBJ2-7	TGTGCCAGCAGATCTCCAGGGGGGCTTAACGAGCAGTACTTC	CASRSPGGLNEQYF
TRBD1	TRBV7-6	NA	TRBJ2-2	TGTGCCAGCAGCTCCACCGGGACAGGGCACACCGGGGAGCTGTTTTTT	CASSSTGTGHTGELFF
NA	TRBV19	NA	TRBJ1-1	TGTGCCAGTAGTATTGGCGGGGCGAACACTGAAGCTTTCTTT	CASSIGGANTEAFF
TRBD2	TRBV4-1	NA	TRBJ2-5	TGCGCCAGCGGCCCCCGTTGGGGGGGTCTGAGCCAAGAGACCCAGTACTTC	CASGPRWGGLSQETQYF
NA	TRBV15	NA	TRBJ1-1	TGTGCCACCAGCAGAGAGACAGGGAACACTGAAGCTTTCTTT	CATSRETGNTEAFF
NA	TRBV3-1/TRBV3-2	once	TRBJ2-3	TGTGCCAGCAGCCAAGGTGTCCCGACTAAAGCAGATACGCAGTATTTT	CASSQGVPTKADTQYF
NA	TRBV12-5	NA	TRBJ1-2	TGTGCTAGTGGTTTCGTTACAGGGAATGGCTACACCTTC	CASGFVTGNGYTF
NA	TRBV30	NA	TRBJ2-7	TGTGCCTGGAGTCCAGACAGGAGCTCCTACGAGCAGTACTTC	CAWSPDRSSYEQYF
NA	TRBV15	NA	TRBJ2-3	TGTGCCACCAGCAGGGGGGGGCCGGATGATACGCAGTATTTT	CATSRGGPDDTQYF
NA	TRBV12-3/TRBV12-4	NA	TRBJ1-1	TGTGCCAGCAGTTTACAGGGCTCTGAAGCTTTCTTT	CASSLQGSEAFF
NA	TRBV6-5	NA	TRBJ2-3	TGTGCCAGCAACTTGGGGGGGGCCCGGCCAGATACGCAGTATTTT	CASNLGGARPDTQYF
TRBD1	TRBV6-5	NA	TRBJ1-4	TGTGCCAGCAGTAGACAGGGGTCCTCCCGAAAACTGTTTTTT	CASSRQGSSRKLFF
NA	TRBV7-2	NA	TRBJ2-7	TGTGCCAGCAGCCTAGGGGCCGACTCCTACGAGCAGTACTTC	CASSLGADSYEQYF
NA	TRBV7-9	NA	TRBJ2-1	TGTGCCAGCAGCTCAACCGACAGGCAGGGGTTCTTC	CASSSTDRQGFF
NA	TRBV29-1	few	TRBJ1-1	TGCAGCGTTGGCGACAGAACGAACACTGAAGCTTTCTTT	CSVGDRTNTEAFF
TRBD1	TRBV5-8	NA	TRBJ2-7	TGTGCCAGCAGCTCGGGGACAGGGGCCCTCAACGAGCAGTACTTC	CASSSGTGALNEQYF
NA	TRBV4-2	NA	TRBJ2-1	TGTGCCAGCAGCCAAGAATCATTATACAATGAGCAGTTCTTC	CASSQESLYNEQFF
TRBD1	TRBV5-6	NA	TRBJ1-2	TGTGCCAGCAGCTGGGACAGCTATGGCTACACCTTC	CASSWDSYGYTF
NA	TRBV6-5	NA	TRBJ1-2	TGTGCCAGCAGTCCTCAGGGTAGGCATGGCTACACCTTC	CASSPQGRHGYTF